This passage covers 23 T cell receptor beta chains from one sample sequenced in a study of human T cells and chemical hapten exposure. TCRdb fed the RACE reads into MiXCR, producing one record per CDR3 protein. The sample includes about 40,000 distinct CDR3 sequences, more than 9% of them seen just once. Time point described: pre-sensitization, week 0. Treatment: therapeutic diphenylcyclopropenone sensitization with weekly scalp DPC. The input for sequencing was whole blood, taken in connection with sensitization to the hapten diphenylcyclopropenone (DPC). Every receptor here comes from a man in his thirties or forties with alopecia areata. Some clones in this sample may be carry-over from other donors' samples.

This clonotype occurred a few times. V usage is TRBV20-1 and J usage is TRBJ2-7; 11 bases are a match to TRBD2. Looked up from germline, CDR1 is DFQATT and CDR2 is SNEGSKA (reference sequence). This CDR3 has 14 amino acids. The trim removed 5 bases at V and 9 bases at J, leaving 12 bases unmatched. CDR3 bases: TGCAGTGCTGAGGGATTAGCGGGAGGGCACGGGCAGTACGTC. Translation: CSAEGLAGGHGQYV.

This clonotype has only a few counts. This chain uses TRBV12-3 or TRBV12-4 with TRBJ1-1, with D uncertain. V was pared by 8 bases and J by 5 bases, with 15 bases between. The CDR3 is 13 amino acids. CDR3 region: CASSGRKKTEAFF. The CDR3 DNA reads as TGTGCCAGCTCTGGGCGTAAGAAGACTGAAGCTTTCTTT.

This chain uses TRBV7-2 with TRBJ1-5; D is unresolved. Trimming cost V 5 bases and J 0 bases, with 8 bases left between them. Germline V gene sequence: CDR1 SGHTA, CDR2 FQGNSA. The CDR3 is 14 amino acids. The CDR3 spells CASSADYSNQPQHF. CDR3 bases: TGTGCCAGCAGCGCAGATTATAGCAATCAGCCCCAGCATTTT.

This clonotype was seen many times. This chain uses TRBV12-3 or TRBV12-4 with TRBJ2-1; TRBD2 agrees at 12 bases. CDR3 length: 14 amino acids. The junction had 2 bases not matched to a gene; V was cut back by 5 bases and J by 6 bases. CDR3 coding DNA: TGTGCCAGCAGTCCGACTAGCGGGGGCAATGAGCAGTTCTTC. Encoded protein: CASSPTSGGNEQFF.

This clonotype was detected ten times or more. CDR3 protein: CASHSPTRGGSRGYTF. As DNA, the CDR3 is TGTGCCAGCCACTCCCCCACCCGGGGTGGGTCGCGTGGCTACACCTTC. J is TRBJ1-2 and V is TRBV27, with D uncertain. Trimming removed 8 bases from V and 7 bases from J, with 26 bases in between. The germline V gene has CDR1 MNHEY and CDR2 SMNVEV (reference sequence). The CDR3 is 16 amino acids.

This clonotype occurred a few times. V gene TRBV7-2 combines with J gene TRBJ2-5, with 8 nucleotides matching TRBD1. The CDR3 is 15 amino acids. The germline CDR1 and CDR2 sequences are SGHTA and FQGNSA. J was trimmed by 3 bases and V by 5 bases; bases with no gene match: 8. CDR3 bases: TGTGCCAGCAGCCCGTGGACAGGGAAGGAAGAGACCCAGTACTTC. It encodes CASSPWTGKEETQYF.

A few counts support this clonotype. The chain recombines TRBV4-3 with TRBJ1-5; D is unclear. The CDR3 is 14 residues long. Germline V lookup: CDR1 LGHNA, CDR2 YSLEER. V lost 1 base, J lost 7 bases, and 11 bases lay in between. CDR3 nucleotides: TGCGCCAGCAGCCAAGCCTTAGGGCGGCAGCCCCAGCATTTT. Translation gives CASSQALGRQPQHF.

This clonotype was counted a few times. This sequence joins TRBV4-2 and TRBJ2-3, with D unclear. The CDR3 sequence is 16 residues long. CDR1 and CDR2 from the germline V gene are LGHNA and YNFKEQ. Trimming pared 0 bases from V and 1 base from J, leaving 11 bases between. The CDR3, as DNA: TGTGCCAGCAGCCAAGATCCGGTCGGTCGCACAGATACGCAGTATTTT. Its protein product is CASSQDPVGRTDTQYF.

The V and J genes are TRBV19 and TRBJ1-5, with D hard to call. Germline assignment: CDR1 LNHDA and CDR2 SQIVND (reference sequence). The CDR3 spans 15 residues. Trimming took off 5 bases at V and 4 bases at J, with 15 bases between the two ends. CDR3 bases: TGTGCCAGTAGTGAATCCGGGATCACAAATCAGCCCCAGCATTTT. This translates into CASSESGITNQPQHF.

This sequence joins TRBV5-4 and TRBJ2-7; D gene ambiguous. This CDR3 comprises 14 residues. V lost 0 bases to trimming and J lost 0 bases, with 7 bases between them. Germline CDR1 is SGHNT and CDR2 is YYREEE (reference sequence). In nucleotides, the CDR3 is TGTGCCAGCAGCTTGGGGGCCCTCTCCTACGAGCAGTACTTC. Residues: CASSLGALSYEQYF.

The rearrangement uses TRBV20-1 and TRBJ2-7; 7 nucleotides align to TRBD2. J was trimmed by 2 bases and V by 6 bases; bases with no gene match: 7. Germline CDR1 is DFQATT and CDR2 is SNEGSKA (reference sequence). This CDR3 has 13 amino acids. The CDR3 sequence: CSAVLAPTYEQYF. Here the CDR3 DNA reads TGCAGTGCCGTACTAGCGCCCACCTACGAGCAGTACTTC.

Ten or more counts support this clonotype. The genes are TRBV7-8 and TRBJ1-4; TRBD1 is a possible D gene (6 bases). There are 16 residues in the CDR3. The germline CDR1 and CDR2 sequences are SGHVS and FQNEAQ. Trimming removed 5 bases at V and 0 bases at J, with 13 bases between. The CDR3 protein is CASSTRDIATNEKLFF. The DNA of the CDR3 is TGTGCCAGCAGCACGAGGGACATCGCAACTAATGAAAAACTGTTTTTT.

The chain carries TRBV20-1 and TRBJ1-1, with TRBD1 matching over 8 bases. The J segment lost 1 base and the V segment lost 3 bases, leaving 4 bases of the junction unmatched. This CDR3 spans 14 amino acids. The germline V gene has CDR1 DFQATT and CDR2 SNEGSKA (reference sequence). The DNA for the CDR3 is TGCAGTGCTAGGGTAGGACAGGGGAACACTGAAGCTTTCTTT. This encodes CSARVGQGNTEAFF.

This clonotype was observed many times. This sequence joins TRBV18 and TRBJ1-6, with D hard to call. The CDR3 length is 16 residues. V lost 3 bases to trimming and J lost 9 bases, with 18 bases between them. Germline V CDR1 and CDR2: KGHSH, LQKENI. CDR3 bases: TGTGCCAGCTCACCTCTAGGACCCCCCGGCGGTTCACCCCTCCACTTT. Protein product: CASSPLGPPGGSPLHF.

This clonotype was found a few times. The chain combines TRBV5-1 with TRBJ1-1; TRBD1 agrees at 8 bases. Germline assignment: CDR1 SGHRS and CDR2 YFSETQ. J gave up 3 bases and V 3 bases, and 13 bases lay outside the gene matches. The CDR3 contains 17 residues. CDR3 amino acids: CASSSKPGQVFYTEAFF. The CDR3 region has the DNA TGCGCCAGCAGCTCGAAGCCGGGACAGGTTTTTTACACTGAAGCTTTCTTT.

The chain uses TRBV20-1 and TRBJ1-3; D is uncertain. This CDR3 region has 15 residues. CDR1 and CDR2 (germline): DFQATT, SNEGSKA (reference sequence). The V end lost 0 bases, the J end lost 2 bases, and 11 bases lay between the germline ends. The CDR3 reads CSARDIAKPGNTIYF. The CDR3 DNA sequence: TGCAGTGCTAGAGATATCGCCAAACCTGGAAACACCATATATTTT.

The chain couples TRBV5-1 to TRBJ2-7; TRBD1 aligns across 7 bases. Germline CDR1 SGHRS, CDR2 YFSETQ. V lost 6 bases, J lost 9 bases, and 15 bases stayed unmatched. This CDR3 spans 14 amino acids. The CDR3 sequence: CASTLRDSSSWQYF. The CDR3 nucleotides read TGCGCCAGCACCCTACGGGACAGTTCCTCCTGGCAGTACTTC.

This clonotype turned up a few times. This rearrangement joins TRBV11-2 to TRBJ2-5; D unclear. Germline assignment: CDR1 SGHAT and CDR2 FQNNGV. V shed 5 bases and J shed 3 bases, with 7 bases lying between them. This CDR3 comprises 12 residues. The CDR3 spells CASSRPEETQYF. The CDR3 DNA reads as TGTGCCAGCAGCCGACCAGAAGAGACCCAGTACTTC.

The table lists this clonotype with many counts. The chain is built from TRBV4-1 and TRBJ2-7; TRBD2 is a possible D gene (6 bases). Trimming took off 1 base at V and 0 bases at J, with 10 bases between the two ends. Germline lookup yields CDR1 MGHRA and CDR2 YSYEKL. CDR3 length equals 15 residues. CDR3 DNA: TGCGCCAGCAGCCAAGCAAGCGGGCTCTCCTACGAGCAGTACTTC. This sequence encodes CASSQASGLSYEQYF.

This clonotype has a count of ten or more. In nucleotides, the CDR3 is TGTGCCAGCAGTTCACTAGCGGGAGTAGGTGAGACCCAGTACTTC. It encodes CASSSLAGVGETQYF. This rearrangement joins TRBV12-3 or TRBV12-4 to TRBJ2-5; 11 nucleotides line up with TRBD2. V lost 4 bases and J lost 5; bases outside the gene matches: 6. The CDR3 covers 15 residues.

In its sample, this clonotype was seen many times. The chain carries TRBV18 and TRBJ1-4; D is unresolved. The CDR3 runs 13 residues. With 3 bases removed from V and 8 bases from J, the gap between germline ends came to 10 bases. The V gene's germline CDR1 is KGHSH and CDR2 LQKENI. CDR3 protein: CASSPLQSEKLFF. In DNA form, the CDR3 reads TGTGCCAGCTCACCCCTGCAGTCAGAAAAACTGTTTTTT.

This clonotype was observed a few times. V is TRBV28 and J is TRBJ2-7; D not resolved. There are 14 residues in the CDR3. CDR1 MDHEN and CDR2 SYDVKM come from the germline V gene. V lost 2 bases, J lost 3 bases, and 11 bases lay in between. The CDR3 loop is CASSLGRIFYEQYV. The CDR3, as DNA: TGTGCCAGCAGTTTAGGCAGAATATTCTACGAGCAGTACGTC.

This clonotype was found a few times. J is TRBJ2-7 and V is TRBV12-5; D not certain. Germline V CDR1 and CDR2: LGHNT, FRNRAP. The CDR3 has 11 amino acids. V was trimmed by 2 bases and J by 5 bases, leaving 4 bases between them. CDR3 coding DNA: TGTGCTAGTGGTTTGTTAGACGAGCAGTACTTC. It yields the protein CASGLLDEQYF.